The entry that follows covers one TCR beta chain sequence. Its specificity is unknown. The entry originates in a study of T-cell reconstitution after alpha-beta-depleted transplantation in children. Whole-study findings and limits: Several hundred expanded graft clones reportedly gave rise to the alpha-beta T cells present about two months after transplant.

Preparing the TCRbeta library involved the use of unique molecular identifiers. TCRdb itself ran the PCR reads through MiXCR, one entry per CDR3 protein. This table has roughly 490,000 distinct CDR3 sequences, roughly 11% appearing once. The V end lost 6 bases, the J end lost 1 base, and 13 bases lay between the germline ends. Looked up from germline, CDR1 is DFQATT and CDR2 is SNEGSKA (reference sequence). This CDR3 contains 14 residues. Sequencing used PBMCs, mostly from graft donor cells, obtained 180 days after TCRalphabeta/CD19-depleted stem cell transplant. V usage is TRBV20-1 and J usage is TRBJ1-5, with D perhaps matching TRBD1 (6 bases). The sequence was obtained from a female patient aged 2 to 10 who had a stem cell transplant for aplastic anemia, so the T cells may come from the graft donor. The CDR3 sequence: CSATRTGSNQPQHF. CDR3 nucleotide sequence: TGCAGTGCCACTCGAACAGGGAGCAATCAGCCCCAGCATTTT.